A few counts support the clone carrying this T cell receptor (beta chain). Its antigen is not identified. The data were obtained in a study of identical twins. General study results and limits: The more abundant beta clonotypes in cord blood had fewer insertions, and memory repertoires did not show this. The models systematically underestimated how much out-of-frame TCR alpha was shared in monozygotic twins.

TCRdb called the 5' RACE reads again in MiXCR, with one record for every CDR3 protein. The data hold 600,000 to 800,000 distinct CDR3 sequences, with less than 25% observed a single time. V was clipped by 5 bases and J by 4 bases; unmatched bases: 7. CDR1 is DFQATT, CDR2 SNEGSKA, per germline (reference sequence). The length of the CDR3 is 13 residues. The sample was also reused in another study, on T cells expressing NK-cell markers. That work adds: Researchers got TCR beta repertoires out of sorted CD3+CD56+NKG2C+, CD3+CD56+NKG2C- and CD3+CD56-NKG2C+ T cells. Five or six donors showed dominant NKG2C+ clonotypes comprising about 1.0-8% of their CD8+ T cells.

This sequence was found in a woman younger than 30 in good health. V is TRBV20-1 and J is TRBJ1-2, with 7 bases matching TRBD1. Sequenced material: PBMCs. CDR3 amino acids: CSAGGTAGYGYTF. The DNA for the CDR3 is TGCAGTGCTGGGGGGACAGCCGGCTATGGCTACACCTTC.